Shown below are 23 T cell receptor beta chains from a single sample sequenced in a study of T cell responses to AZD1222 COVID-19 vaccine. Repertoires were generated with immunoSEQ multiplex PCR, while TCRdb's copy carries only in-frame clones and drops some. This sample has roughly 120,000 clones, with roughly 90% found just once. This sample comprised peripheral blood, obtained on day 0 of AZD1222 vaccination. The receptors originated from an adult in good health.

This sequence joins TRBV24-1 and TRBJ1-5; 7 bases align to TRBD1. Germline V CDR1 and CDR2: KGHDR, SFDVKD. V was pared by 10 bases and J by 2 bases, with 7 bases of the junction left unmatched. The CDR3 length is 14 residues. The CDR3 here is CATSRGPGNQPQHF. The DNA of the CDR3 is TGTGCCACGTCAAGGGGGCCCGGCAATCAGCCCCAGCATTTT.

V is TRBV28 and J is TRBJ1-5; tentative D call: TRBD1 (6 bases). The germline gives CDR1 MDHEN, CDR2 SYDVKM. The CDR3 runs to 14 residues. Trimming pared 4 bases from V and 5 bases from J, leaving 12 bases between. The CDR3 loop is CASSSGTSYQPQHF. The CDR3 DNA reads as TGTGCCAGCAGTTCCGGGACAAGTTATCAGCCCCAGCATTTT.

This clone was observed once. The chain combines TRBV19 with TRBJ1-2; no definite D call. The CDR3 has 12 residues. Per the germline V gene, CDR1 is LNHDA and CDR2 is SQIVND (reference sequence). The CDR3 protein is CASVAATYGYTF. Here the CDR3 DNA reads TGTGCATCGGTCGCTGCCACCTATGGCTACACCTTC.

V is TRBV30 and J is TRBJ1-4; TRBD1 is a possible D gene (6 bases). The CDR3 spans 15 residues. The germline CDR1 and CDR2 sequences are GTSNPN and SVGIG (reference sequence). Deletions cut 0 bases from V and 7 bases from J, with 15 bases between. Written as DNA, the CDR3 is TGTGCCTGGAGTGTGGTTAGGGGGTTGGGTGAAAAACTGTTTTTT. Its protein product is CAWSVVRGLGEKLFF.

The chain joins TRBV10-3 to TRBJ2-3; D is perhaps TRBD2 (7 bases). V shed 4 bases and J shed 3 bases, with 17 bases lying between them. CDR3 length: 16 amino acids. The V gene's germline CDR1 is ENHRY and CDR2 SYGVKD. The CDR3 DNA reads as TGTGCCATCAGTGGGGGAGGGGCAGGGGTAACAGATACGCAGTATTTT. This encodes CAISGGGAGVTDTQYF.

This sequence joins TRBV7-2 and TRBJ2-1, with 9 bases that match TRBD2. Germline CDR1 is SGHTA and CDR2 is FQGNSA. The V gene end was trimmed by 2 bases and the J gene end by 7 bases; junction bases not matched to a gene: 12. This CDR3 is built from 17 residues. Written as DNA, the CDR3 is TGTGCCAGCAGCTTATCCCCCGGCGGGGGGGCTCGGAATGAGCAGTTCTTC. Protein product: CASSLSPGGGARNEQFF. Filled out from reference TRBV7-2 and TRBJ2-1, the complete variable domain reads GAGVSQSPSNKVTEKGKDVELRCDPISGHTALYWYRQSLGQGLEFLIYFQGNSAPDKSGLPSDRFSAERTGGSVSTLTIQRTQQEDSAVYLCASSLSPGGGARNEQFFGPGTRLTVL.

The chain is built from TRBV7-3 and TRBJ2-5, with TRBD2 as a possible D gene (7 bases). The CDR3 has 13 residues. Trimming took 5 bases from V and 5 from J, leaving 12 bases between them. Germline V CDR1 and CDR2: SGHTA, FQGTGA. The CDR3 sequence: CASSQGRGETQYF. DNA of the CDR3: TGTGCCAGCAGCCAAGGGAGGGGGGAGACCCAGTACTTC.

This chain uses TRBV19 with TRBJ2-2; no reliable D call. Trimming removed 5 bases at V and 3 bases at J, with 7 bases between. CDR3 length equals 13 residues. Germline-derived CDR1 and CDR2 are LNHDA and SQIVND (reference sequence). CDR3 DNA: TGTGCCAGTAGTGACCGGGACACCGGGGAGCTGTTTTTT. Translation gives CASSDRDTGELFF.

CDR3 DNA sequence: TGTGCCAGCAGTTTTGCCGGACAAGAAGAGACCCAGTACTTC. Protein sequence: CASSFAGQEETQYF. V usage is TRBV27 and J usage is TRBJ2-5, with D possibly TRBD1 on 5 matching bases. The CDR3 covers 14 residues. The germline CDR1 and CDR2 sequences are MNHEY and SMNVEV (reference sequence). Trimming took 3 bases from V and 3 from J, leaving 11 bases between them.

The gene calls are TRBV30 and TRBJ1-6; no clear D gene. Trimming cost V 5 bases and J 0 bases, with 17 bases left between them. Germline lookup yields CDR1 GTSNPN and CDR2 SVGIG (reference sequence). The CDR3 consists of 17 residues. The DNA for the CDR3 is TGTGCCTGGCCAAAGGGCGGCCTAAGCTCCTATAATTCACCCCTCCACTTT. It yields the protein CAWPKGGLSSYNSPLHF. Looking up the rest from reference TRBV30 and TRBJ1-6 gives the full variable domain: SQTIHQWPATLVQPVGSPLSLECTVEGTSNPNLYWYRQAAGRGLQLLFYSVGIGQISSEVPQNLSASRPQDRQFILSSKKLLLSDSGFYLCAWPKGGLSSYNSPLHFGNGTRLTVT.

This sequence joins TRBV6-1 and TRBJ2-7; 9 bases line up with TRBD1. The CDR3 has 15 amino acids. Germline lookup yields CDR1 MNHNS and CDR2 SASEGT. The ends lost 2 bases at V and 1 base at J; junction bases unmatched: 3. CDR3 nucleotide sequence: TGTGCCAGCAGTGAAACAGGGGGCGCATCCTACGAGCAGTACTTC. It translates to CASSETGGASYEQYF.

This chain links TRBV25-1 with TRBJ1-1; D unclear. Germline V gene data show CDR1 as MGHDK and CDR2 as SYGVNS. V was pared by 5 bases and J by 4 bases, with 11 bases between. The CDR3 is made up of 13 amino acids. This chain's CDR3 is CASSRSGSTEAFF. In nucleotides, the CDR3 is TGTGCCAGCAGTAGGTCAGGATCCACTGAAGCTTTCTTT.

The chain joins TRBV18 to TRBJ2-5, with 8 bases identical to TRBD2. CDR1 KGHSH and CDR2 LQKENI come from the germline V gene. This CDR3 has 18 amino acids. The junction had 15 bases not matched to a gene; V was cut back by 2 bases and J by 4 bases. As DNA, the CDR3 is TGTGCCAGCTCACCATCGGAGGCTAGCGGGTCGAGGCGAGAGACCCAGTACTTC. Amino acid sequence: CASSPSEASGSRRETQYF.

The chain combines TRBV18 with TRBJ2-1, with D perhaps given as TRBD1 or TRBD2 (5 bases each). The CDR3 loop spans 18 amino acids. Trimming removed 3 bases from V and 0 bases from J, with 18 bases in between. Germline V gene lookup returns CDR1 KGHSH and CDR2 LQKENI. The CDR3 sequence: CASSPGGSGPSSYNEQFF. In nucleotides, the CDR3 is TGTGCCAGCTCACCTGGGGGTTCGGGACCAAGCTCCTACAATGAGCAGTTCTTC.

The chain recombines TRBV5-4 with TRBJ1-1; D unresolved. The CDR3 runs 18 residues. The germline V and J ends were trimmed by 5 bases and 7 bases, with 30 bases remaining between them. Germline-derived CDR1 and CDR2 are SGHNT and YYREEE (reference sequence). The CDR3 spells CASRGLPPRVGLPDEAFF. DNA of the CDR3: TGTGCCAGCAGAGGCCTCCCCCCCCGGGTGGGGTTACCGGATGAAGCTTTCTTT.

This clone has more than one count but fewer than ten. The V gene is TRBV19, the J gene TRBJ2-7; D call uncertain. Trimming removed 5 bases at V and 6 bases at J, with 17 bases between. This CDR3 spans 14 amino acids. CDR1 is LNHDA, CDR2 SQIVND, per germline (reference sequence). Here the CDR3 reads CASSVRGLPREQYF. The CDR3 nucleotides read TGTGCCAGTAGTGTCCGTGGCCTACCCCGCGAGCAGTACTTC. Together with reference TRBV19 and TRBJ2-7, the CDR3 gives the full variable domain: DGGITQSPKYLFRKEGQNVTLSCEQNLNHDAMYWYRQDPGQGLRLIYYSQIVNDFQKGDIAEGYSVSREKKESFPLTVTSAQKNPTAFYLCASSVRGLPREQYFGPGTRLTVT.

This chain uses TRBV18 with TRBJ2-5; a weak D match, TRBD1 (5 bases). Germline V CDR1 and CDR2: KGHSH, LQKENI. Deletions cut 2 bases from V and 3 bases from J, with 13 bases between. CDR3 length: 15 amino acids. CDR3 DNA: TGTGCCAGCTCACCAAACACAGGTATTGAAGAGACCCAGTACTTC. Its protein is CASSPNTGIEETQYF. The entire variable domain, with the rest obtained from reference TRBV18 and TRBJ2-5, is as follows: NAGVMQNPRHLVRRRGQEARLRCSPMKGHSHVYWYRQLPEEGLKFMVYLQKENIIDESGMPKERFSAEFPKEGPSILRIQQVVRGDSAAYFCASSPNTGIEETQYFGPGTRLLVL.

The chain joins TRBV6-5 to TRBJ2-1; D may be TRBD1 or TRBD2 (6 bases each). The V end was cut by 7 bases, the J end by 7 bases, with 14 bases between. From germline, CDR1 is MNHEY and CDR2 SVGAGI. The CDR3 spans 13 residues. The CDR3 region has the DNA TGTGCCAGCACAATACGGGGGCTGAATGAGCAGTTCTTC. Translating gives CASTIRGLNEQFF.

This clone was seen only once. The chain joins TRBV4-3 to TRBJ2-1, with D unclear. V was shortened by 3 bases and J by 4 bases, with 4 bases between the two germline ends. In germline, CDR1 is LGHNA, CDR2 YSLEER. CDR3 length: 12 residues. In DNA form, the CDR3 reads TGCGCCAGCAGCCAGAATTACAATGAGCAGTTCTTC. It codes for CASSQNYNEQFF.

J is TRBJ1-4 and V is TRBV6-2 or TRBV6-3, with 8 nucleotides matching TRBD1. The germline V gene encodes CDR1 MNHEY and CDR2 SVGEGT. CDR3 length: 15 residues. Trimming cost V 5 bases and J 6 bases; bases outside gene matches: 8. CDR3 protein: CASSQMDRADEKLFF. The CDR3 nucleotides read TGTGCCAGCAGTCAAATGGACAGGGCGGATGAAAAACTGTTTTTT.

This chain uses TRBV19 with TRBJ1-1; D possibly corresponds to TRBD1 (5 bases). The CDR3 has 14 amino acids. Deletions cut 6 bases from V and 1 base from J, with 12 bases between. Germline CDR1 is LNHDA and CDR2 is SQIVND (reference sequence). CDR3 sequence (DNA): TGTGCCAGTAGACCGGGACCGAAGAACACTGAAGCTTTCTTT. It translates to CASRPGPKNTEAFF. The whole variable domain, remainder taken from reference TRBV19 and TRBJ1-1, is DGGITQSPKYLFRKEGQNVTLSCEQNLNHDAMYWYRQDPGQGLRLIYYSQIVNDFQKGDIAEGYSVSREKKESFPLTVTSAQKNPTAFYLCASRPGPKNTEAFFGQGTRLTVV.

The chain has TRBV28 and TRBJ2-5, with TRBD1 matching over 9 bases. The junction had 6 bases not matched to a gene; V was cut back by 4 bases and J by 3 bases. Germline V gene sequence: CDR1 MDHEN, CDR2 SYDVKM. This CDR3 is 15 amino acids long. The CDR3, as DNA: TGTGCCAGCAGTTCGGTCCGGGACAGGGAAGAGACCCAGTACTTC. Translation: CASSSVRDREETQYF.

The sample holds one count of this clone. This rearrangement joins TRBV28 to TRBJ2-7; TRBD1 aligns across 10 bases. The CDR3 runs to 14 residues. Germline V gene data show CDR1 as MDHEN and CDR2 as SYDVKM. V was clipped by 5 bases and J by 4 bases; unmatched bases: 5. The CDR3, as DNA: TGTGCCAGCAGTCAGGCGGACAGGGGGTACGAGCAGTACTTC. Its protein product is CASSQADRGYEQYF.